The next 24 T cell receptor beta chains were all read from a single sample in a study of control samples from healthy donors and cancer patients (dated by TCRdb to the early 2020s). The library was built by means of the immunoSEQ multiplex PCR assay. The source is immuneACCESS, and TCRdb retained only in-frame sequences with V and J called. Part of the clones is not carried over; for the studies checked, unresolved V genes explain less than half of this, and the remainder is unexplained. This sample holds roughly 370,000 clones; around 90% were observed only once. The ten biggest clones cover 5.5% to 7.5% of the sample. Sequenced input: PBMCs. The receptors originated from a man between 35 and 55 years old with head and neck cancer.

J is TRBJ2-2 and V is TRBV5-5, with 7 bases lining up with TRBD1. Germline CDR1 is SGHKS and CDR2 is YYEKEE (reference sequence). Trimming cost V 0 bases and J 4 bases; bases outside gene matches: 6. The CDR3 has 16 amino acids. The CDR3 loop is CASSLGQGVTTGELFF. For the CDR3, the DNA is TGTGCCAGCAGCTTGGGGCAGGGGGTCACCACCGGGGAGCTGTTTTTT.

This clone appeared a single time. The CDR3 sequence is CATSAGTSGRAFADTQYF. CDR3 DNA sequence: TGTGCCACCAGTGCAGGGACTAGCGGGAGGGCCTTCGCAGATACGCAGTATTTT. This chain joins TRBV24-1 and TRBJ2-3, with 16 bases matching TRBD2. CDR1 and CDR2 from the germline V gene are KGHDR and SFDVKD. The V and J ends lost 5 bases and 4 bases, in that order; junction bases with no gene match: 8. The CDR3 has 18 amino acids.

The rearrangement joins TRBV6-5 to TRBJ2-3; no reliable D call. Trimming shortened V by 2 bases and J by 7 bases, and 19 bases separated the two germline ends. This CDR3 contains 16 residues. Germline V CDR1 and CDR2: MNHEY, SVGAGI. The CDR3 sequence is CASSYEQKSYANTQYF. The CDR3 nucleotides are TGTGCCAGCAGTTACGAACAGAAATCATACGCAAATACGCAGTATTTT.

The chain couples TRBV28 to TRBJ1-6; D remains unclear. This CDR3 spans 14 amino acids. The germline V gene has CDR1 MDHEN and CDR2 SYDVKM. V dropped 8 bases and J dropped 8 bases, with 16 bases sitting between them. CDR3 region: CASVDRAVHSPLHF. The CDR3 DNA follows: TGTGCCAGCGTCGATCGGGCAGTTCATTCACCCCTCCACTTT.

The J gene is TRBJ2-3, the V gene TRBV18; TRBD2 might be the D (5 bases). V lost 2 bases to trimming and J lost 3 bases, with 6 bases between them. The germline CDR1 and CDR2 sequences are KGHSH and LQKENI. This CDR3 spans 13 amino acids. CDR3 residues: CASSPGGTDTQYF. The CDR3 DNA reads TGTGCCAGCTCACCAGGCGGGACAGATACGCAGTATTTT.

V gene TRBV5-1 combines with J gene TRBJ2-7, with 8 bases identical to TRBD1. In germline, CDR1 is SGHRS, CDR2 YFSETQ. Trimming removed 1 base from V and 3 bases from J; junction bases left unmatched: 3. The CDR3 spans 14 residues. Here the CDR3 reads CASSLRDRGYEQYF. The CDR3 nucleotides are TGCGCCAGCAGCTTGCGAGACAGGGGCTACGAGCAGTACTTC.

The chain links TRBV29-1 to TRBJ1-2; 8 bases map to TRBD1. There are 12 residues in the CDR3. Looked up from germline, CDR1 is SQVTM and CDR2 is ANQGSEA. The ends lost 6 bases at V and 4 bases at J; junction bases unmatched: 4. The CDR3 sequence is CSVEDRVYGYTF. The CDR3 DNA reads as TGCAGCGTGGAGGACAGGGTCTATGGCTACACCTTC.

DNA of the CDR3: TGTGCCAGCAGCGTAGTGGGGGCTAACACTGAAGCTTTCTTT. Translated: CASSVVGANTEAFF. The V gene is TRBV9, the J gene TRBJ1-1; D perhaps matches TRBD1 (6 bases). There are 14 residues in the CDR3. Germline V gene data show CDR1 as SGDLS and CDR2 as YYNGEE. The V end was cut by 0 bases, the J end by 2 bases, with 8 bases between.

The chain combines TRBV5-1 with TRBJ2-1; 10 bases align to TRBD2. The CDR3 consists of 17 residues. Trimming at V came to 0 bases and at J to 3 bases, leaving 6 bases not matched to a gene. Looked up from germline, CDR1 is SGHRS and CDR2 is YFSETQ. The CDR3 sequence: CASSLGIAGGHYNEQFF. In DNA form, the CDR3 reads TGCGCCAGCAGCTTGGGTATAGCGGGAGGACACTACAATGAGCAGTTCTTC.

The chain carries TRBV4-1 and TRBJ2-1, with D possibly called TRBD1 or TRBD2 (7 bases each). There are 18 residues in the CDR3. Germline V gives CDR1 MGHRA, CDR2 YSYEKL. With 0 bases removed from V and 6 bases from J, the gap between germline ends came to 21 bases. This CDR3 reads CASSQDESGDSFFNEQFF. The CDR3 DNA reads as TGCGCCAGCAGCCAAGACGAGAGCGGGGACAGCTTTTTCAATGAGCAGTTCTTC.

The V gene is TRBV6-5, the J gene TRBJ2-2, with D tentatively TRBD1 (6 bases). CDR1 is MNHEY and CDR2 is SVGAGI in the germline V gene. The CDR3 is made up of 15 amino acids. The CDR3 is CALKSRGVNTGELFF. CDR3 in DNA: TGTGCATTAAAGAGCAGGGGAGTAAACACCGGGGAGCTGTTTTTT.

The chain has TRBV7-9 and TRBJ2-2; 10 nucleotides agree with TRBD1. Germline CDR1 SEHNR, CDR2 FQNEAQ (reference sequence). The length of the CDR3 is 13 residues. J lost 7 bases, V lost 11 bases, and 7 bases had no gene match. The CDR3 is CAADRGRDGELFF. Written as DNA, the CDR3 is TGTGCCGCTGACAGGGGGCGAGACGGGGAGCTGTTTTTT.

The DNA for the CDR3 is TGTGCCAGTAGTATCGTAGCGGGGGGCACCGGGGAGCTGTTTTTT. Translating it yields CASSIVAGGTGELFF. The V and J genes are TRBV19 and TRBJ2-2, with TRBD2 identical over 10 bases. The CDR3 spans 15 residues. J lost 4 bases, V lost 3 bases, and 2 bases had no gene match. Germline loops: CDR1 LNHDA, CDR2 SQIVND (reference sequence).

This rearrangement joins TRBV3-1 (or the pseudogene TRBV3-2) to TRBJ1-1; 9 bases line up with TRBD1. V shed 1 base and J 11 bases; nucleotides not matched to a gene: 5. Germline V gene sequence: CDR1 LGHDT, CDR2 YNNKEL (reference sequence). The CDR3 runs 13 residues. CDR3 nucleotide sequence: TGTGCCAGCAGCCAAGCAGGGACAGGGTCCGCTTTCTTT. This translates into CASSQAGTGSAFF.

This chain connects TRBV9 to TRBJ1-2; 8 bases are a match to TRBD1. The CDR3 has 16 residues. The germline gives CDR1 SGDLS, CDR2 YYNGEE. The junction had 8 bases not matched to a gene; V was cut back by 0 bases and J by 4 bases. The CDR3 nucleotides read TGTGCCAGCAGCGTAGGCAGGGGGCCCCTTTCCTATGGCTACACCTTC. Its protein is CASSVGRGPLSYGYTF.

The chain recombines TRBV19 with TRBJ1-5; no clear D gene. This CDR3 is 12 amino acids long. Trimming took 9 bases from V and 0 from J, leaving 6 bases between them. In germline, CDR1 is LNHDA, CDR2 SQIVND (reference sequence). DNA of the CDR3: TGTGCCAGCACATTTAGCAATCAGCCCCAGCATTTT. Translated, it gives CASTFSNQPQHF.

The V gene is TRBV3-1 (or the pseudogene TRBV3-2), the J gene TRBJ2-1; D is unclear. CDR1 LGHDT and CDR2 YNNKEL come from the germline V gene (reference sequence). V gave up 0 bases and J gave up 8 bases, with 11 bases separating them. The CDR3 is 14 residues long. CDR3 DNA sequence: TGTGCCAGCAGCCAAGATCGGTACAGCGATGAGCAGTTCTTC. Its protein is CASSQDRYSDEQFF.

Regarding this clone: This sample includes further DNA sequences coding for the same CDR3. The chain is built from TRBV7-3 and TRBJ1-1; D is undetermined. The CDR3 has 13 residues. Germline assignment: CDR1 SGHTA and CDR2 FQGTGA. V lost 5 bases, J lost 4 bases, and 11 bases lay in between. CDR3: CASSLTGPTEAFF. The CDR3 DNA sequence: TGTGCCAGCAGCCTCACTGGTCCCACTGAAGCTTTCTTT. Based on the CDR3 plus reference TRBV7-3 and TRBJ1-1, the full variable domain is GAGVSQTPSNKVTEKGKYVELRCDPISGHTALYWYRQSLGQGPEFLIYFQGTGAADDSGLPNDRFFAVRPEGSVSTLKIQRTERGDSAVYLCASSLTGPTEAFFGQGTRLTVV.

This clone was counted between two and nine times. The chain carries TRBV5-1 and TRBJ2-7; D is unresolved. The CDR3 extends over 14 amino acids. The ends were cut back, 0 bases at V and 0 bases at J, with 7 bases in the middle. Germline CDR1 and CDR2: SGHRS and YFSETQ. CDR3 sequence reads: CASSLGAFSYEQYF. For the CDR3, the DNA is TGCGCCAGCAGCTTGGGGGCGTTCTCCTACGAGCAGTACTTC.

V is TRBV11-2 and J is TRBJ1-6; D not resolved. There are 16 residues in the CDR3. Germline CDR1 SGHAT, CDR2 FQNNGV. The germline V and J ends were trimmed by 1 base and 0 bases, with 7 bases remaining between them. The CDR3 region is CASSLGRDSYNSPLHF. The CDR3 coding sequence is TGTGCCAGCAGCTTAGGTCGGGACTCCTATAATTCACCCCTCCACTTT.

The rearrangement links TRBV24-1 to TRBJ2-2; TRBD1 aligns across 8 bases. J lost 2 bases, V lost 7 bases, and 2 bases had no gene match. CDR1 and CDR2 from the germline V gene are KGHDR and SFDVKD. The CDR3 spans 14 residues. CDR3 region: CATRDRVNTGELFF. CDR3 coding DNA: TGTGCCACCAGGGACAGGGTAAACACCGGGGAGCTGTTTTTT.

This chain links TRBV11-2 with TRBJ2-1, with TRBD1 as a possible D gene (8 bases). Germline V lookup: CDR1 SGHAT, CDR2 FQNNGV. The CDR3 is 14 amino acids. Trimming cost V 5 bases and J 5 bases, with 13 bases left between them. CDR3 in DNA: TGTGCCAGCAGCGAAACAGGGGGGGACAATGAGCAGTTCTTC. Protein product: CASSETGGDNEQFF.

The chain employs TRBV19 and TRBJ1-1, with D uncertain. The germline V gene has CDR1 LNHDA and CDR2 SQIVND (reference sequence). CDR3 length: 14 amino acids. Between the trimmed V and J ends, which lost 3 bases and 4 bases, there was a span of 12 bases. The CDR3 DNA reads as TGTGCCAGTAGTATCGGGTCCTTCAGCACTGAAGCTTTCTTT. Its protein is CASSIGSFSTEAFF.

A few counts support this clone. The CDR3 loop reads CASSLSGLARVYEQYF. The CDR3 region has the DNA TGCGCCAGCAGCTTGTCCGGACTAGCGAGAGTCTACGAGCAGTACTTC. J is TRBJ2-7 and V is TRBV5-1, with 9 bases matching TRBD2. Germline loops: CDR1 SGHRS, CDR2 YFSETQ. After removal of 1 base from V and 3 bases from J, the junction contained 8 bases not matched to a gene. The CDR3 loop spans 16 amino acids. Using reference TRBV5-1 and TRBJ2-7 for the parts outside the CDR3, the full variable domain is KAGVTQTPRYLIKTRGQQVTLSCSPISGHRSVSWYQQTPGQGLQFLFEYFSETQRNKGNFPGRFSGRQFSNSRSEMNVSTLELGDSALYLCASSLSGLARVYEQYFGPGTRLTVT.